These T cell receptor beta chains were read from a single sample in a study of blood T cell repertoires in COVID-19. TCRdb's table, derived via immunoSEQ multiplex PCR, lists solely in-frame clones and lacks some. The sample lists some 250,000 clones, around 83% occurring once. The sequencing sample was made of peripheral blood. The receptors were sampled from a man at least 80 years old with acute or convalescent COVID-19. Both conserved end residues are part of each CDR3. A D gene is named only where the DNA matches it firmly. Not every row has a clone size; where given, it reads once, few, many or a size class.

V	D	J	size	CDR3	DNA
TRBV25-1	NA	TRBJ1-4	NA	CASSAQQGDGEKLFF	TGTGCCAGCAGTGCTCAACAGGGCGATGGAGAAAAACTGTTTTTT
TRBV12-3/TRBV12-4	TRBD1	TRBJ1-2	NA	CASSLTGGYGYTF	TGTGCCAGCAGTCTGACAGGGGGCTATGGCTACACCTTC
TRBV7-8	NA	TRBJ1-6	NA	CASSLGGAQGSSYNSPLHF	TGTGCCAGCAGCTTAGGAGGGGCACAGGGAAGCTCCTATAATTCACCCCTCCACTTT
TRBV19	NA	TRBJ2-3	NA	CASSPPGQPTDTQYF	TGTGCCAGTAGTCCGCCTGGACAGCCCACAGATACGCAGTATTTT
TRBV6-5	TRBD2	TRBJ2-3	NA	CASRTLAGDTDTQYF	TGTGCCAGCAGAACACTAGCGGGGGACACAGATACGCAGTATTTT
TRBV30	NA	TRBJ2-1	NA	CAWNQEGAKLNEQFF	TGTGCCTGGAACCAGGAAGGGGCAAAACTCAATGAGCAGTTCTTC
TRBV10-3	NA	TRBJ1-1	NA	CAISEVRNTEAFF	TGTGCCATCAGTGAGGTGAGGAACACTGAAGCTTTCTTT
TRBV7-7	NA	TRBJ2-1	NA	CASSFGRVPYNEQFF	TGTGCCAGCAGCTTTGGGCGAGTCCCCTACAATGAGCAGTTCTTC
TRBV2	TRBD2	TRBJ2-1	NA	CASAAPGLANPGEQFF	TGTGCCAGTGCGGCCCCAGGACTAGCGAACCCTGGTGAGCAGTTCTTC
TRBV5-1	TRBD1	TRBJ2-5	once	CASSAPTGATETQYF	TGCGCCAGCAGCGCGCCCACAGGGGCAACAGAGACCCAGTACTTC
TRBV7-2	NA	TRBJ2-5	NA	CASSLGGLFQETQYF	TGTGCCAGCAGCCTCGGTGGGCTATTTCAAGAGACCCAGTACTTC
TRBV18	NA	TRBJ1-6	NA	CASSPGRGGQAPLHF	TGTGCCAGCTCACCTGGGCGGGGTGGTCAAGCACCCCTCCACTTT
TRBV28	NA	TRBJ2-5	once	CASSPRQGLPETQYF	TGTGCCAGCAGTCCACGACAGGGACTCCCAGAGACCCAGTACTTC
TRBV5-1	NA	TRBJ2-5	NA	CASSLEGRGGETQYF	TGCGCCAGCAGCTTGGAGGGCAGGGGTGGAGAGACCCAGTACTTC
TRBV28	NA	TRBJ2-3	NA	CASSFAGATGGTDTQYF	TGTGCCAGCAGTTTTGCGGGGGCAACGGGCGGCACAGATACGCAGTATTTT
TRBV6-1	TRBD2	TRBJ2-1	NA	CASSESSSGIYEQFF	TGTGCCAGCAGTGAATCGTCTAGCGGGATTTATGAGCAGTTCTTC
TRBV6-6	NA	TRBJ1-2	NA	CASSSTGNRKGGYTF	TGTGCCAGCAGTTCAACAGGCAACAGGAAGGGTGGCTACACCTTC
TRBV7-9	TRBD1	TRBJ1-1	NA	CASSLDQGGTEAFF	TGTGCCAGCAGCCTAGACCAGGGGGGCACTGAAGCTTTCTTT
TRBV3-1/TRBV3-2	TRBD2	TRBJ2-5	NA	CASSHPWTSGGAGETQYF	TGTGCCAGCAGCCACCCCTGGACTAGCGGGGGGGCCGGGGAGACCCAGTACTTC
TRBV6-5	NA	TRBJ1-3	few	CASTRDSGNTIYF	TGTGCCAGCACCCGGGACTCTGGAAACACCATATATTTT
TRBV5-8	TRBD1	TRBJ2-7	NA	CASSFLGQGDTEQYF	TGTGCCAGCAGCTTCTTGGGACAGGGTGATACCGAGCAGTACTTC
TRBV18	NA	TRBJ1-4	NA	CASSPDRGMNEKLFF	TGTGCCAGCTCACCAGATAGGGGGATGAATGAAAAACTGTTTTTT
TRBV19	NA	TRBJ2-2	NA	CASSTGLTNTGELFF	TGTGCCAGTAGTACGGGACTGACGAACACCGGGGAGCTGTTTTTT
TRBV5-4	TRBD2	TRBJ2-1	NA	CASSLTLAGGYNEQFF	TGTGCCAGCAGCTTGACCCTAGCGGGGGGGTACAATGAGCAGTTCTTC
TRBV7-8	TRBD1	TRBJ2-7	NA	CASSRGTDLYEQYF	TGTGCCAGCAGCCGAGGGACAGATCTCTACGAGCAGTACTTC
TRBV24-1	TRBD1	TRBJ2-2	NA	CATSDPPGQGIGTGELFF	TGTGCCACCAGTGATCCCCCGGGACAGGGCATTGGTACCGGGGAGCTGTTTTTT
TRBV2	TRBD2	TRBJ2-1	once	CASKRDYNNEQFF	TGTGCCAGCAAGCGGGACTACAACAATGAGCAGTTCTTC
TRBV11-2	NA	TRBJ1-5	NA	CASSLGQDSNQPQHF	TGTGCCAGCAGCTTAGGACAGGATAGCAATCAGCCCCAGCATTTT
TRBV29-1	NA	TRBJ1-1	NA	CSVDGGPDTEAFF	TGCAGCGTTGATGGGGGCCCTGACACTGAAGCTTTCTTT
TRBV18	NA	TRBJ1-5	NA	CASSPSANQPQHF	TGTGCCAGCTCACCAAGCGCGAATCAGCCCCAGCATTTT
TRBV7-9	TRBD1	TRBJ1-4	NA	CASSFGTGTEKLFF	TGTGCCAGCAGCTTTGGGACAGGCACTGAAAAACTGTTTTTT
TRBV5-4	NA	TRBJ2-5	NA	CASSFIGVETQYF	TGTGCCAGCAGCTTTATAGGGGTAGAGACCCAGTACTTC
TRBV27	TRBD1	TRBJ1-5	NA	CASSLGTASNQPQHF	TGTGCCAGCAGTTTGGGGACAGCCAGCAATCAGCCCCAGCATTTT
TRBV19	TRBD1	TRBJ1-3	NA	CASSMPGVQGAGHSGNTIYF	TGTGCCAGTAGTATGCCCGGAGTGCAGGGGGCGGGTCACTCTGGAAACACCATATATTTT
TRBV3-1/TRBV3-2	NA	TRBJ1-2	NA	CASSQGGPLNYGYTF	TGTGCCAGCAGCCAAGGGGGGCCTCTCAACTATGGCTACACCTTC
TRBV6-5	NA	TRBJ2-1	few	CASSKFLADNEQFF	TGTGCCAGCAGTAAATTCTTAGCGGACAATGAGCAGTTCTTC
TRBV5-5	NA	TRBJ1-1	NA	CASSLFPGRGNTEAFF	TGTGCCAGCAGCTTGTTCCCGGGCAGGGGTAACACTGAAGCTTTCTTT
TRBV10-3	NA	TRBJ1-2	NA	CAISELQPSRGYTF	TGTGCCATCAGTGAGTTACAGCCGTCTCGGGGCTACACCTTC
TRBV6-5	NA	TRBJ1-6	NA	CASRIDSHNSPLHF	TGTGCCAGCCGGATTGACAGTCATAATTCACCCCTCCACTTT
TRBV28	TRBD1	TRBJ1-2	NA	CASSPVWQGEGYTF	TGTGCCAGCAGTCCGGTGTGGCAGGGGGAGGGCTACACCTTC
TRBV3-1/TRBV3-2	NA	TRBJ2-7	NA	CASSQVVGRGSYEQYF	TGTGCCAGCAGCCAAGTCGTCGGCAGGGGTTCCTACGAGCAGTACTTC
TRBV15	NA	TRBJ2-2	NA	CATSRDIVGELFF	TGTGCCACCAGCAGAGATATCGTCGGGGAGCTGTTTTTT
TRBV2	TRBD1	TRBJ2-4	once	CASRSDRVGKNIQYF	TGTGCCAGCAGATCCGACAGGGTGGGCAAAAACATTCAGTACTTC
TRBV5-1	TRBD1	TRBJ2-1	NA	CASSLGTDYNEQFF	TGCGCCAGCAGCCTCGGGACAGATTACAATGAGCAGTTCTTC
TRBV10-3	TRBD1	TRBJ1-2	NA	CAITRTGNGYTF	TGTGCCATCACCCGGACAGGGAATGGCTACACCTTC
TRBV30	NA	TRBJ1-3	once	CAWTRRVTRVVKNF	TGTGCCTGGACTAGGAGGGTCACCAGGGTAGTAAAAAATTTT
TRBV5-1	NA	TRBJ1-6	NA	CASSLAGTAYNSPLHF	TGCGCCAGCAGCTTGGCCGGCACAGCCTATAATTCACCCCTCCACTTT
TRBV4-2	NA	TRBJ2-3	NA	CASSQEVSSFTDTQYF	TGTGCCAGCAGCCAAGAAGTGAGCTCGTTCACAGATACGCAGTATTTT
TRBV7-2	TRBD1	TRBJ2-7	NA	CASSALTGESYEQYF	TGTGCCAGCAGCGCATTGACAGGGGAGTCGTACGAGCAGTACTTC
TRBV28	TRBD1	TRBJ1-2	NA	CASSDRGTYGYTF	TGTGCCAGCAGTGACAGGGGCACCTATGGCTACACCTTC
TRBV30	NA	TRBJ1-4	once	CAWSPGQINEKLFF	TGTGCCTGGAGCCCAGGACAAATTAATGAAAAACTGTTTTTT
TRBV30	NA	TRBJ1-6	NA	CAWSQTGSPLHF	TGTGCCTGGAGTCAAACCGGGTCACCCCTCCACTTT
TRBV30	NA	TRBJ1-5	NA	CAWSVLDGNQPQHF	TGTGCCTGGAGCGTACTAGACGGCAATCAGCCCCAGCATTTT
TRBV7-2	TRBD1	TRBJ1-6	NA	CASSLAAGGDSPLHF	TGTGCCAGCAGCTTAGCTGCAGGGGGCGATTCACCCCTCCACTTT
TRBV7-8	NA	TRBJ2-7	few	CASSLGALDGSYEQYF	TGTGCCAGCAGCTTGGGAGCCCTCGACGGTTCCTACGAGCAGTACTTC